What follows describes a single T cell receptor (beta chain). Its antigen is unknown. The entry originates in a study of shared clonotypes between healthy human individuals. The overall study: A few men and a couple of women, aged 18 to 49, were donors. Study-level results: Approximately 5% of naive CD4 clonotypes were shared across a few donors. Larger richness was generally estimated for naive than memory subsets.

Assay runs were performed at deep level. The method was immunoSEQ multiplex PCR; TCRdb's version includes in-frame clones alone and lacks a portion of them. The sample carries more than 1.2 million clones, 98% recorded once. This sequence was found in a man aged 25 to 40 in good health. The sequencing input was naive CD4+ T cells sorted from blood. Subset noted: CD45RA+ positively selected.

The CDR3 reads CASSRTGAKTTFAYEQYF. The CDR3 DNA reads TGTGCCAGCAGTCGGACAGGGGCAAAAACCACCTTCGCCTACGAGCAGTACTTC. This chain links TRBV27 with TRBJ2-7; 9 bases agree with TRBD1. Germline assignment: CDR1 MNHEY and CDR2 SMNVEV (reference sequence). V was pared by 5 bases and J by 2 bases, with 16 bases of the junction left unmatched. The CDR3 is made up of 18 amino acids.